These T cell receptor beta chains were read from a single sample in a study of blood T cells in healthy people across ages. TCRdb recomputed calls from the 5' RACE reads with MiXCR, one row per CDR3 protein. The top ten hold 17% of the sample, which has around 870,000 distinct CDR3 sequences, around 26% seen once. Sequenced sample: blood. The source of these receptors is an elderly woman in good health. The CDR3 runs from the conserved cysteine through the conserved F or W. The order of the fields is J gene, clone size, V gene, D gene, CDR3 DNA, CDR3 protein. The D gene is left open where the match is weak. Size is stated for part of the rows, as once, few or many counts, or as a class when the clone is expanded.

TRBJ1-2	few	TRBV27	TRBD1	TGTGCCAGCAGCTCCCGGGACAGGACCTTAGGGGGCTACACCTTC	CASSSRDRTLGGYTF
TRBJ2-1	many	TRBV12-3/TRBV12-4	TRBD2	TGTGCCAGCAGACTAGCGGGGGGAAACAATGAGCAGTTCTTC	CASRLAGGNNEQFF
TRBJ1-2	NA	TRBV7-8	TRBD1	TGTGCCAGCAGCTTTGACAGGGGGGAAGAGGGCTACACCTTC	CASSFDRGEEGYTF
TRBJ2-1	many	TRBV24-1	NA	TGTGCCACCAGTTACGAGGATTCGAGCTCCTACAATGAGCAGTTCTTC	CATSYEDSSSYNEQFF
TRBJ1-1	many	TRBV5-5	NA	TGTGCCAGCAGCTTTGGGGAGCTTGCATCCGAAGCTTTCTTT	CASSFGELASEAFF
TRBJ2-7	many	TRBV5-1	TRBD2	TGCGCCAGCAGCTTTAACGCGGGGGGTCTCTACGAGCAGTACTTC	CASSFNAGGLYEQYF
TRBJ2-3	many	TRBV12-3/TRBV12-4	NA	TGTGCCAGCAGGTTCCTCGGGTCGTCAGAAACAGATACGCAGTATTTT	CASRFLGSSETDTQYF
TRBJ2-7	NA	TRBV20-1	TRBD1	TGCAGTGCTAGGGGGAGCGAGGGACAGGCCTTCGAGCAGTACTTC	CSARGSEGQAFEQYF
TRBJ2-5	NA	TRBV12-5	NA	TGTGCTAGTGGTTTGAACCTAGGAAACCTGGGGAATGAGCAGTACTTC	CASGLNLGNLGNEQYF
TRBJ2-1	NA	TRBV28	NA	TGTGCCAGCAGACTCAGCGGAAGCTCCTACAATGAGCAGTTCTTC	CASRLSGSSYNEQFF
TRBJ1-5	few	TRBV5-1	NA	TGCGCCAGCAGCTTGGAGGGGGGTAGGTGGCCCCAGCATTTT	CASSLEGGRWPQHF
TRBJ2-3	NA	TRBV11-2	TRBD1	TGTGCCAGCGGCTTGCACGGGGCGAGACAGGGGGCGACAGATACGCAGTATTTT	CASGLHGARQGATDTQYF
TRBJ2-5	many	TRBV7-2	TRBD2	TGTGCCAGCAGCTTAGACGGAGTTAGCGGGGGAGAGACCCAGTACTTC	CASSLDGVSGGETQYF
TRBJ1-5	few	TRBV10-3	NA	TGTGCCATCAGTGAGGGTAATAGCGATCAGCCCCAGCATTTT	CAISEGNSDQPQHF
TRBJ2-1	few	TRBV27	NA	TGTGCCAGCAGTTCCTATCCCTCGGGGTATGAGCAGTTCTTC	CASSSYPSGYEQFF
TRBJ2-7	NA	TRBV7-2	NA	TGTGCCAGCAGCTGGGTCAGGGGCGAGCAGTACTTC	CASSWVRGEQYF
TRBJ2-7	NA	TRBV29-1	TRBD1	TGCAGCGTTGTAGGGACAGGGAAGGGCTACGAGCAGTACTTC	CSVVGTGKGYEQYF
TRBJ2-1	NA	TRBV7-2	TRBD1	TGTGCCAGCAGCCCGGGACAGGGGGAGACCCAGTTCTTC	CASSPGQGETQFF
TRBJ2-7	few	TRBV27	NA	TGTGCCAGCAGTCGTTCCTTGGGGTACGAGCAGTACTTC	CASSRSLGYEQYF
TRBJ1-2	few	TRBV18	NA	TGTGCCAGCTCACCGGGGAGGTTTGGAGGCAACTATGGCTACACCTTC	CASSPGRFGGNYGYTF
TRBJ2-1	many	TRBV14	TRBD2	TGTGCCAGCAGCCAGAGACCGGGACTACCTTCCTACAATGAGCAGTTCTTC	CASSQRPGLPSYNEQFF
TRBJ1-2	once	TRBV4-3	TRBD1	TGCGCCAGCAGCCCTGGGACAGGTGGCGGGGGGAACTATGGCTACACCTTC	CASSPGTGGGGNYGYTF
TRBJ2-1	NA	TRBV5-1	NA	TGCGCCAGCAGCTTGGGCTCGCATGAGCAGTTCTTC	CASSLGSHEQFF
TRBJ1-2	few	TRBV6-1	NA	TGTGCCAGCAGTGAAGTAGGGAGATACTATGGCTACACCTTC	CASSEVGRYYGYTF
TRBJ1-1	many	TRBV9	NA	TGTGCCAGCAGCTCTGACGTGGGAACTGAAGCTTTCTTT	CASSSDVGTEAFF
TRBJ2-3	many	TRBV18	NA	TGTGCCAGCTCACCCGAGACGACCCTCACAGATACGCAGTATTTT	CASSPETTLTDTQYF
TRBJ2-2	few	TRBV12-3/TRBV12-4	NA	TGTGCCGTCCGTCCGAACACCGGGGAGCTGTTTTTT	CAVRPNTGELFF
TRBJ1-2	few	TRBV6-2/TRBV6-3	NA	TGTGCCAGCAGCGAACCCACAGGGATCTATGGCTACACCTTC	CASSEPTGIYGYTF
TRBJ2-2	NA	TRBV18	NA	TGTGCCAGCTCACCACTAGAGCAAAACACCGGGGAGCTGTTTTTT	CASSPLEQNTGELFF
TRBJ1-6	NA	TRBV12-3/TRBV12-4	TRBD1	TGTGCCAGCAGCCGGACAGGGCGGGATTCACCCCTCCACTTT	CASSRTGRDSPLHF
TRBJ2-3	NA	TRBV30	TRBD1	TGTGCCTGGAGTTCAGGGACAGGGGGGGCTAGCACAGATACGCAGTATTTT	CAWSSGTGGASTDTQYF
TRBJ2-1	few	TRBV18	TRBD2	TGTGCCAGCTCACCACTTGAGACTAGCGACAATGAGCAGTTCTTC	CASSPLETSDNEQFF
TRBJ1-1	few	TRBV5-1	NA	TGCGCCAGCAGTCATAGGGGGGAGAACACTGAAGCTTTCTTT	CASSHRGENTEAFF
TRBJ2-5	NA	TRBV20-1	TRBD2	TGCAGTGCTACCCGGGGGAGCGGGGGGAGAGGGACCCAGTACTTC	CSATRGSGGRGTQYF